One sample yielded the 3 T cell receptor beta chains listed below, sequenced in a study of EBV T-cell therapy then PD-1 blockade in nasopharyngeal carcinoma. Treatment here: AdE1-LMPpoly-expanded autologous EBV-specific T-cell therapy followed by anti-PD-1 nivolumab. Profiling relied on immunoSEQ multiplex PCR, and the TCRdb table lists in-frame clones only, not all of them. The data contain about 22,000 clones, 82% of them seen just once; the ten biggest clones take up 24%. The antigens of these receptors remain unknown. The sequencing here drew on CD8+ T cells from blood, taken at day -245 from a patient whose treatment included autologous EBV-specific T cells and nivolumab. These receptor sequences come from a man in his forties with nasopharyngeal carcinoma.

The gene calls are TRBV28 and TRBJ2-3; weak D call: TRBD2 (5 bases). Deletions cut 7 bases from V and 1 base from J, with 12 bases between. Germline V gene lookup returns CDR1 MDHEN and CDR2 SYDVKM. The CDR3 loop spans 14 amino acids. CDR3 in amino acids: CASTLSGGTDTQYF. CDR3 sequence (DNA): TGTGCCAGCACTTTGAGCGGTGGCACAGATACGCAGTATTTT.

This clone showed up just a few times. V is TRBV6-4 and J is TRBJ2-3; weak D call: TRBD2 (6 bases). Germline V gives CDR1 MRHNA, CDR2 SNTAGT. The CDR3 covers 14 residues. V lost 2 bases to trimming and J lost 0 bases, with 6 bases between them. The CDR3 is CASSDGTSTDTQYF. The DNA of the CDR3 is TGTGCCAGCAGTGACGGGACTAGCACAGATACGCAGTATTTT.

This sequence joins TRBV5-1 and TRBJ2-1, with D maybe TRBD2 (7 bases). Trimming removed 1 base from V and 9 bases from J, with 20 bases in between. CDR3 length: 16 amino acids. CDR1 and CDR2 (germline): SGHRS, YFSETQ. Here the CDR3 reads CASSLNQWGGKGEQFF. CDR3 bases: TGCGCCAGCAGCTTGAATCAATGGGGGGGCAAGGGTGAGCAGTTCTTC.